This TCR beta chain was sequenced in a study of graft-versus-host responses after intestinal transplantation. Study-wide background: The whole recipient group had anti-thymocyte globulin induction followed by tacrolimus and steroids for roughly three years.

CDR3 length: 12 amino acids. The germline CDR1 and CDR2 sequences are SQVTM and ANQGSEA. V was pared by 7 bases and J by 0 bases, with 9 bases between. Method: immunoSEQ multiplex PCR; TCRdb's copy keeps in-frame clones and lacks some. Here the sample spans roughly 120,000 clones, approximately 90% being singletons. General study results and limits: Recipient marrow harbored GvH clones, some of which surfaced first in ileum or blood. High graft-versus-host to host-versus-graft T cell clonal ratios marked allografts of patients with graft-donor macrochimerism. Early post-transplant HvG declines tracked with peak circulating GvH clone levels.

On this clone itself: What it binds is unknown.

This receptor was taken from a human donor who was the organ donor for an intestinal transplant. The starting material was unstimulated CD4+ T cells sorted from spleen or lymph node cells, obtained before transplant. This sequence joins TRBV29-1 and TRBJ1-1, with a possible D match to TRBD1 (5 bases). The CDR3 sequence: CSARQMNTEAFF. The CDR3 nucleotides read TGCAGCGCCAGACAGATGAACACTGAAGCTTTCTTT.